This passage covers 20 T cell receptor beta chains from one sample sequenced in a study of PD-L1 blockade in urothelial cancer. Profiled with immunoSEQ multiplex PCR; TCRdb holds only in-frame clones, not every one. This sample has 46,000 or so clones, with nearly 90% found just once. The sequenced sample was PBMCs, obtained around atezolizumab (anti-PD-L1) treatment. Every receptor here comes from a man in his 60s with urothelial cancer.

This chain links TRBV9 with TRBJ1-1, with 9 positions matching TRBD1. After removal of 0 bases from V and 4 bases from J, the junction contained 7 bases not matched to a gene. Germline CDR1 and CDR2: SGDLS and YYNGEE. The CDR3 sequence is 16 residues long. CDR3 loop: CASSVGTGELGTEAFF. The CDR3 coding sequence is TGTGCCAGCAGCGTAGGGACAGGGGAGTTGGGCACTGAAGCTTTCTTT. The full variable domain, with the rest looked up from reference TRBV9 and TRBJ1-1, is DSGVTQTPKHLITATGQRVTLRCSPRSGDLSVYWYQQSLDQGLQFLIQYYNGEERAKGNILERFSAQQFPDLHSELNLSSLELGDSALYFCASSVGTGELGTEAFFGQGTRLTVV.

V is TRBV19 and J is TRBJ1-2; 8 bases line up with TRBD1. The ends lost 0 bases at V and 8 bases at J; junction bases unmatched: 14. From germline, CDR1 is LNHDA and CDR2 SQIVND (reference sequence). CDR3 length equals 17 residues. CDR3 amino acids: CASSIDPTPTGAHGYTF. DNA for the CDR3: TGTGCCAGTAGTATAGACCCGACACCGACAGGGGCTCACGGCTACACCTTC. The full variable domain, its missing parts supplied by reference TRBV19 and TRBJ1-2, is DGGITQSPKYLFRKEGQNVTLSCEQNLNHDAMYWYRQDPGQGLRLIYYSQIVNDFQKGDIAEGYSVSREKKESFPLTVTSAQKNPTAFYLCASSIDPTPTGAHGYTFGSGTRLTVV.

J is TRBJ1-6 and V is TRBV30; the D is unclear. V dropped 1 base and J dropped 10 bases, with 11 bases sitting between them. The CDR3 is 13 amino acids. Germline V CDR1 and CDR2: GTSNPN, SVGIG (reference sequence). CDR3 loop: CAWSDSGRSPLHF. CDR3 nucleotide sequence: TGTGCCTGGAGTGATTCAGGAAGATCACCCCTCCACTTT.

The gene calls are TRBV6-4 and TRBJ1-1, with a tentative D call TRBD1 (5 bases). There are 15 residues in the CDR3. The germline V gene has CDR1 MRHNA and CDR2 SNTAGT. Trimming cost V 5 bases and J 3 bases, with 16 bases left between them. CDR3 loop: CASSPRPGVDTEAFF. In DNA form, the CDR3 reads TGTGCCAGCAGTCCTCGACCGGGGGTCGACACTGAAGCTTTCTTT.

Concerning this clone: The junction departs from germline at one end; a sequencing error may be responsible. V is TRBV7-7 and J is TRBJ2-1, with 11 bases aligning to TRBD2. This CDR3 has 14 amino acids. In germline, CDR1 is SSHAT, CDR2 FNYEAQ (reference sequence). CDR3 residues: CASSLAGGPNEQFF. In DNA, the CDR3 is TGTGCTAGCAGCTTAGCGGGGGGGCCTAATGAGCAGTTCTTC. The full variable domain, completed using reference TRBV7-7 and TRBJ2-1, is GAGVSQSPRYKVTKRGQDVTLRCDPISSHATLYWYQQALGQGPEFLTYFNYEAQPDKSGLPSDRFSAERPEGSISTLTIQRTEQRDSAMYRCASSLAGGPNEQFFGPGTRLTVL.

In this sample, this clone turned up once. CDR3 DNA: TGTGCCAGCAGCTTAGCGGGGGGGACAGATACGCAGTATTTT. This sequence encodes CASSLAGGTDTQYF. The chain is built from TRBV7-2 and TRBJ2-3, with TRBD2 matching 7 bases. Germline V CDR1 and CDR2: SGHTA, FQGNSA. The CDR3 has 14 residues. The V segment lost 0 bases and the J segment 3 bases; nucleotides outside the gene matches: 0.

This clone was picked up one time. This chain links TRBV9 with TRBJ2-5, with D possibly TRBD1 on 6 matching bases. V shed 0 bases and J shed 5 bases, with 11 bases lying between them. The germline gives CDR1 SGDLS, CDR2 YYNGEE. The CDR3 length is 14 residues. DNA of the CDR3: TGTGCCAGCAGCGTAGAGGCTGGGGGCGAGACCCAGTACTTC. Its translation is CASSVEAGGETQYF.

This chain uses TRBV7-7 with TRBJ2-2; 8 nucleotides align to TRBD2. This CDR3 comprises 13 residues. CDR1 is SSHAT, CDR2 FNYEAQ, per germline (reference sequence). The CDR3 DNA sequence: TGTGCACTGAGCGGGGGGAACACCGGGGAGCTGTTTTTT. This gives the protein CALSGGNTGELFF. The full variable domain, rest sourced from reference TRBV7-7 and TRBJ2-2, is GAGVSQSPRYKVTKRGQDVTLRCDPISSHATLYWYQQALGQGPEFLTYFNYEAQPDKSGLPSDRFSAERPEGSISTLTIQRTEQRDSAMYRCALSGGNTGELFFGEGSRLTVL.

The chain couples TRBV9 to TRBJ1-3; TRBD1 matches at 7 bases. Per germline, CDR1 SGDLS and CDR2 YYNGEE. CDR3 length: 14 residues. Trimming cost V 1 base and J 4 bases; bases outside gene matches: 2. CDR3 sequence reads: CASSVQGDGNTIYF. The DNA of the CDR3 is TGTGCCAGCAGCGTACAGGGGGACGGAAACACCATATATTTT.

The chain uses TRBV7-8 and TRBJ2-2, with a tentative D call TRBD2 (6 bases). The germline V gene has CDR1 SGHVS and CDR2 FQNEAQ. V shed 3 bases and J shed 1 base, with 12 bases lying between them. This CDR3 has 16 amino acids. The CDR3 sequence: CASSFFAGMNTGELFF. The CDR3 coding sequence is TGTGCCAGCAGCTTTTTTGCGGGGATGAACACCGGGGAGCTGTTTTTT.

This chain uses TRBV5-1 with TRBJ1-2; 7 nucleotides agree with TRBD1. CDR1 is SGHRS, CDR2 YFSETQ, per germline. The length of the CDR3 is 16 residues. Losses at the gene ends were 3 bases for V and 2 bases for J; bases not matched to a gene: 10. The CDR3 here is CASSSTPGQWNYGYTF. DNA of the CDR3: TGCGCCAGCAGCTCAACGCCGGGACAGTGGAACTATGGCTACACCTTC.

J is TRBJ1-2 and V is TRBV19; D remains ambiguous. The V gene's germline CDR1 is LNHDA and CDR2 SQIVND (reference sequence). Trimming cost V 7 bases and J 4 bases, with 16 bases left between them. This CDR3 has 14 amino acids. CDR3 in DNA: TGTGCCAGTAAAAGTTTTCCGGAGGTCTATGGCTACACCTTC. Encoded protein: CASKSFPEVYGYTF.

This clone has just one count. The genes are TRBV6-6 and TRBJ1-5, with a tentative D call TRBD1 (5 bases). Looked up from germline, CDR1 is MNHNY and CDR2 is SVGAGI (reference sequence). This CDR3 contains 14 residues. Trimming took off 7 bases at V and 6 bases at J, with 16 bases between the two ends. In DNA, the CDR3 is TGTGCCAGCAATACGGGCGCCGGGGGTCAGCCCCAGCATTTT. Translated: CASNTGAGGQPQHF.

The J gene is TRBJ2-1, the V gene TRBV6-5, with 13 positions matching TRBD2. CDR1 MNHEY and CDR2 SVGAGI come from the germline V gene. V shed 6 bases and J 9 bases; nucleotides not matched to a gene: 8. The CDR3 has 15 residues. The CDR3 DNA follows: TGTGCCAGCAGAGATACTAGCGGGGGGGTTCGTGAGCAGTTCTTC. As protein: CASRDTSGGVREQFF.

Details on this clone: The junction does not match germline at one end; this may be a read error. This chain links TRBV5-6 with TRBJ1-6; tentatively, D is TRBD1 (5 bases). The CDR3 covers 12 residues. CDR1 is SGHDT and CDR2 is YYEEEE in the germline V gene. Here the CDR3 DNA reads TGTGCCAGCAGTTTGGGGCATTCACCCCTCCACTTT. It encodes CASSLGHSPLHF. Complete variable domain (other parts from reference TRBV5-6 and TRBJ1-6): DAGVTQSPTHLIKTRGQQVTLRCSPKSGHDTVSWYQQALGQGPQFIFQYYEEEERQRGNFPDRFSGHQFPNYSSELNVNALLLGDSALYLCASSLGHSPLHFGNGTRLTVT.

V is TRBV7-8 and J is TRBJ1-2; a possible D gene is TRBD1 (6 bases). Germline V gene data show CDR1 as SGHVS and CDR2 as FQNEAQ. This CDR3 contains 15 residues. V was cut by 4 bases and J by 7 bases, with 19 bases left in between. CDR3 DNA: TGTGCCAGCAGCTGGCAAGTACAGGGCCCATCTGGCTACACCTTC. Translating gives CASSWQVQGPSGYTF.

This sequence joins TRBV19 and TRBJ2-2, with 7 bases that match TRBD1. Germline trimming cut 5 bases from V and 5 bases from J; bases unmatched to any gene: 14. Germline loops: CDR1 LNHDA, CDR2 SQIVND (reference sequence). The CDR3 consists of 17 residues. The CDR3: CASSGRTGAFLTGELFF. The CDR3 region has the DNA TGTGCCAGTAGTGGGAGAACAGGGGCTTTTTTGACCGGGGAGCTGTTTTTT. The full variable domain, rest sourced from reference TRBV19 and TRBJ2-2, is DGGITQSPKYLFRKEGQNVTLSCEQNLNHDAMYWYRQDPGQGLRLIYYSQIVNDFQKGDIAEGYSVSREKKESFPLTVTSAQKNPTAFYLCASSGRTGAFLTGELFFGEGSRLTVL.

The gene calls are TRBV28 and TRBJ2-3; 11 nucleotides align to TRBD2. Unmatched junction bases numbered 6, after V lost 5 bases and J lost 5 bases. Germline V gives CDR1 MDHEN, CDR2 SYDVKM. The CDR3 consists of 15 residues. CDR3 DNA: TGTGCCAGCAGTATTACTAGCGGGGGAAGAGATACGCAGTATTTT. Encoded protein: CASSITSGGRDTQYF.

V usage is TRBV15 and J usage is TRBJ2-7; perhaps TRBD2 as D (6 bases). The CDR3 extends over 14 amino acids. From germline, CDR1 is LNHNV and CDR2 YYDKDF (reference sequence). V lost 0 bases to trimming and J lost 5 bases, with 11 bases between them. CDR3 coding DNA: TGTGCCACCAGCAGAGACCCGAGGAGGGACGAGCAGTACTTC. Its translation is CATSRDPRRDEQYF.

The V call is TRBV4-2, the J call TRBJ1-1, with 7 bases matching TRBD1. CDR3 length: 16 residues. V lost 1 base and J lost 1; bases outside the gene matches: 6. Germline V lookup: CDR1 LGHNA, CDR2 YNFKEQ. The DNA for the CDR3 is TGTGCCAGCAGCCAAGGTCCAGGACAGGAGAACACTGAAGCTTTCTTT. It yields the protein CASSQGPGQENTEAFF.